These 23 T cell receptor beta chains were sequenced from one sample in a study of regulatory T cells in long-lasting Graves disease. Relying on iRepertoire HTBI primers and Arm-PCR of CDR3 regions, the team built TCR beta libraries. Each CDR3 protein gets one entry after TCRdb re-called the multiplex PCR reads with MiXCR. Among roughly 560,000 distinct CDR3 sequences listed, around 13% were seen once. Documented time point: newly diagnosed GD, antithyroid drugs for less than 3 months. PBMC-extracted RNA yielded the TCR library. These data are also associated with another study on T cells in Graves' hyperthyroidism and ophthalmopathy.

The source was peripheral blood mononuclear cells (PBMCs), collected at new diagnosis, from a patient treated with antithyroid drugs. These receptors came from a woman under 40 with Graves disease.

This clonotype has more than one count but fewer than ten. J is TRBJ1-2 and V is TRBV10-3; TRBD1 aligns across 7 bases. With 6 bases clipped from V and 8 bases from J, the junction kept 3 bases outside the gene matches. The CDR3 is 11 amino acids. CDR1 ENHRY and CDR2 SYGVKD come from the germline V gene. DNA for the CDR3: TGTGCCATCAGAGACAGGGAAGGCTACACCTTC. It encodes CAIRDREGYTF.

This clonotype was seen ten or more times. This rearrangement joins TRBV3-1 to TRBJ2-7; a possible D gene is TRBD2 (6 bases). This CDR3 has 15 amino acids. Germline V gene lookup returns CDR1 LGHDT and CDR2 YNNKEL (reference sequence). Between the trimmed V and J ends, which lost 5 bases and 2 bases, there was a span of 16 bases. The CDR3 protein is CASSAPGLGTYEQYF. The CDR3, as DNA: TGTGCCAGCAGCGCTCCGGGACTGGGGACCTACGAGCAGTACTTC.

A few counts support this clonotype. The rearrangement uses TRBV6-1 and TRBJ1-2; D unclear. This CDR3 is 14 amino acids long. Trimming left V 10 bases short and J 6 bases short, with 21 bases between. CDR1 MNHNS and CDR2 SASEGT come from the germline V gene. The CDR3 DNA follows: TGTGCCACCGCTTCACCGGGCCCGGCCCATGGCTACACCTTC. Translation: CATASPGPAHGYTF.

This clonotype appeared many times. In DNA, the CDR3 is TGTGCCAGCACCCGAGGGACAGGGGACAATAGCAATCAGCCCCAGCATTTT. The encoded protein is CASTRGTGDNSNQPQHF. This chain joins TRBV6-1 and TRBJ1-5, with 10 bases lining up with TRBD1. This CDR3 spans 17 amino acids. V dropped 7 bases and J dropped 0; count of bases not matched to a gene: 9. Germline CDR1 MNHNS, CDR2 SASEGT.

This clonotype has only a few counts. A read error likely explains this, since a far larger clone differs by one base. The rearrangement uses TRBV29-1 and TRBJ2-7, with D possibly TRBD2 on 5 matching bases. Germline V gives CDR1 SQVTM, CDR2 ANQGSEA. This CDR3 comprises 16 residues. Trimming removed 6 bases from V and 7 bases from J, with 28 bases in between. This chain's CDR3 is CSVGLEGASFLGEQYF. The CDR3 DNA reads TGCAGCGTCGGCTTAGAGGGAGCAAGTTTTCTGGGTGAGCAGTACTTC.

The table lists this clonotype with many counts. The V and J genes are TRBV9 and TRBJ1-2; no clear D gene. The CDR3 spans 15 residues. V dropped 1 base and J dropped 6 bases, with 16 bases sitting between them. Germline CDR1 SGDLS, CDR2 YYNGEE. The CDR3 nucleotides are TGTGCCAGCAGCGTATCCCCAGCCCCGAGGGATGGCTACACCTTC. It encodes CASSVSPAPRDGYTF.

Many counts were recorded for this clonotype. The chain has TRBV7-9 and TRBJ2-1; no clear D gene. Germline CDR1 reads SEHNR; CDR2 reads FQNEAQ (reference sequence). The length of the CDR3 is 14 residues. The ends were cut back, 7 bases at V and 0 bases at J, with 10 bases in the middle. The CDR3 is CASTLVSSYNEQFF. The CDR3 nucleotides read TGTGCCAGCACCTTGGTTAGCTCCTACAATGAGCAGTTCTTC.

This clonotype was counted only a few times. The chain couples TRBV28 to TRBJ1-2, with a weak D call TRBD1 (5 bases). The V end lost 8 bases, the J end lost 2 bases, and 18 bases lay between the germline ends. CDR3 size: 15 residues. Germline V gene lookup returns CDR1 MDHEN and CDR2 SYDVKM. The CDR3 nucleotides are TGTGCCAGCCTTGCCACCGGGACGGCGAACTATGGCTACACCTTC. It encodes CASLATGTANYGYTF.

This clonotype came up many times. The V and J genes are TRBV7-9 and TRBJ2-7, with TRBD1 matching 9 bases. Germline assignment: CDR1 SEHNR and CDR2 FQNEAQ (reference sequence). The CDR3 spans 15 residues. V dropped 1 base and J dropped 4; count of bases not matched to a gene: 5. The CDR3 spells CASSLDRGPLYEQYF. The CDR3 DNA is TGTGCCAGCAGCTTAGACAGGGGGCCACTATACGAGCAGTACTTC.

This clonotype was detected only a few times. The V call is TRBV12-3 or TRBV12-4, the J call TRBJ1-1; 7 nucleotides agree with TRBD1. With 4 bases clipped from V and 0 bases from J, the junction kept 5 bases outside the gene matches. CDR3 size: 15 residues. CDR3 region: CASSWDRTMNTEAFF. In nucleotides, the CDR3 is TGTGCCAGCAGTTGGGACAGAACCATGAACACTGAAGCTTTCTTT.

This clonotype was recorded at least ten times. The gene calls are TRBV30 and TRBJ1-1, with D perhaps matching TRBD1 (6 bases). The CDR3 runs to 13 residues. Trimming shortened V by 4 bases and J by 7 bases, and 16 bases separated the two germline ends. Germline CDR1 is GTSNPN and CDR2 is SVGIG (reference sequence). CDR3 sequence reads: CAWIRGGGFEAFF. The CDR3 DNA is TGTGCCTGGATCCGGGGAGGGGGATTTGAAGCTTTCTTT.

This clonotype was picked up many times. The rearrangement uses TRBV20-1 and TRBJ2-5, with a possible D match to TRBD1 (5 bases). Germline V CDR1 and CDR2: DFQATT, SNEGSKA (reference sequence). The V end was cut by 5 bases, the J end by 0 bases, with 13 bases between. The CDR3 is 14 amino acids. CDR3 coding DNA: TGCAGTGCTTGGGGCCAGGTGTACCAAGAGACCCAGTACTTC. Amino acid sequence: CSAWGQVYQETQYF.

The DNA for the CDR3 is TGTGCCAGCAGCCAAGGGCCCTTCAGGGAGGCTGAAGCTTTCTTT. It encodes CASSQGPFREAEAFF. The V gene is TRBV3-1, the J gene TRBJ1-1, with D maybe TRBD1 (5 bases). In germline, CDR1 is LGHDT, CDR2 YNNKEL (reference sequence). This CDR3 contains 15 residues. V lost 1 base to trimming and J lost 6 bases, with 15 bases between them.

V usage is TRBV4-3 and J usage is TRBJ2-1; 9 positions match TRBD2. The CDR3 has 17 amino acids. Per germline, CDR1 LGHNA and CDR2 YSLEER. V dropped 1 base and J dropped 4; count of bases not matched to a gene: 8. The CDR3 coding sequence is TGCGCCAGCAGCCAAGGTCTCCGGACTAGCGCATACAATGAGCAGTTCTTC. As protein: CASSQGLRTSAYNEQFF.

The chain carries TRBV9 and TRBJ2-2; 7 bases line up with TRBD1. V trimming: 3 bases; J trimming: 6 bases; junction bases outside the gene matches: 5. The CDR3 covers 14 residues. In germline, CDR1 is SGDLS, CDR2 YYNGEE. The CDR3 region is CASSARQGPGELFF. In nucleotides, the CDR3 is TGTGCCAGCAGCGCCCGACAGGGTCCCGGGGAGCTGTTTTTT.

At least ten counts were recorded for this clonotype. This chain links TRBV12-3 or TRBV12-4 with TRBJ2-1, with 9 bases that match TRBD2. The CDR3 sequence is 16 residues long. Trimming at V came to 2 bases and at J to 9 bases, leaving 11 bases not matched to a gene. In nucleotides, the CDR3 is TGTGCCAGCAGTTTACTCCAGGCTAGCGGGAATGTTGAGCAGTTCTTC. This encodes CASSLLQASGNVEQFF.

With regard to this clonotype: This may stem from a read error, because a much larger clone lies one nucleotide away. The rearrangement links TRBV19 to TRBJ2-7; D might be TRBD1 (5 bases). The V end was cut by 3 bases, the J end by 2 bases, with 8 bases between. The germline V gene encodes CDR1 LNHDA and CDR2 SQIVND (reference sequence). This CDR3 has 13 residues. Here the CDR3 reads CASSIVTAYEQYF. The DNA of the CDR3 is TGTGCCAGTAGTATCGTGACAGCCTACGAGCAGTACTTC.

This clonotype was observed a handful of times. The V gene is TRBV3-1, the J gene TRBJ1-5, with D possibly TRBD1 on 6 matching bases. Trimming took off 1 base at V and 3 bases at J, with 13 bases between the two ends. This CDR3 is 16 amino acids long. Looked up from germline, CDR1 is LGHDT and CDR2 is YNNKEL (reference sequence). This chain's CDR3 is CASSQGTVILNQPQHF. As DNA, the CDR3 is TGTGCCAGCAGCCAAGGGACAGTTATCCTCAATCAGCCCCAGCATTTT.

This clonotype was recorded many times. This chain connects TRBV14 to TRBJ2-1, with 7 bases aligning to TRBD2. CDR3 size: 17 residues. CDR1 and CDR2 from the germline V gene are SGHDN and FVKESK. The junction had 11 bases not matched to a gene; V was cut back by 1 base and J by 5 bases. The CDR3 spells CASSQVWGEGVHNEQFF. The DNA of the CDR3 is TGTGCCAGCAGCCAAGTCTGGGGGGAGGGCGTCCACAATGAGCAGTTCTTC.

This clonotype was seen more than once but under ten times. Sequence at one end of the junction differs from germline and may be a read error. The chain employs TRBV18 and TRBJ2-5, with 12 bases fitting TRBD1. The germline V gene has CDR1 KGHSH and CDR2 LQKENI. The CDR3 runs to 15 residues. The CDR3 here is CASSLGTGGEETQCF. The CDR3 DNA sequence: TGTGCCAGCTCACTCGGGACAGGGGGCGAAGAGACCCAGTGCTTC. The full variable domain, in which reference TRBV18 and TRBJ2-5 provide the parts outside the CDR3, is NAGVMQNPRHLVRRRGQEARLRCSPMKGHSHVYWYRQLPEEGLKFMVYLQKENIIDESGMPKERFSAEFPKEGPSILRIQQVVRGDSAAYFCASSLGTGGEETQCFGPGTRLLVL.

This clonotype was observed at least ten times. The chain links TRBV29-1 to TRBJ1-1; no firm D call. The germline CDR1 and CDR2 sequences are SQVTM and ANQGSEA. The V gene lost 1 base and the J gene lost 0 bases, with 3 bases spanning the gap. This CDR3 is built from 12 residues. The CDR3 DNA reads TGCAGCGTTGAAGCCATGAACACTGAAGCTTTCTTT. It specifies CSVEAMNTEAFF.

This clonotype was recorded at least ten times. V and J are TRBV28 and TRBJ2-1; TRBD2 matches 12 bases. The germline V gene has CDR1 MDHEN and CDR2 SYDVKM. The CDR3 length is 18 residues. V lost 1 base and J lost 6; bases outside the gene matches: 10. The CDR3 DNA is TGTGCCAGCAGTTTATCCCCATGGACTAGCGGGGAGCTCAATGAGCAGTTCTTC. Its protein product is CASSLSPWTSGELNEQFF.

This clonotype was counted at least ten times. This chain joins TRBV27 and TRBJ2-6; perhaps D is TRBD1 or TRBD2 (5 bases each). The CDR3 is 18 amino acids. From germline, CDR1 is MNHEY and CDR2 SMNVEV (reference sequence). V lost 5 bases, J lost 0 bases, and 17 bases lay in between. CDR3 in DNA: TGTGCCAGCAGTCGAGCCTCTGGGACGGTCTCTGGGGCCAACGTCCTGACTTTC. Protein: CASSRASGTVSGANVLTF.